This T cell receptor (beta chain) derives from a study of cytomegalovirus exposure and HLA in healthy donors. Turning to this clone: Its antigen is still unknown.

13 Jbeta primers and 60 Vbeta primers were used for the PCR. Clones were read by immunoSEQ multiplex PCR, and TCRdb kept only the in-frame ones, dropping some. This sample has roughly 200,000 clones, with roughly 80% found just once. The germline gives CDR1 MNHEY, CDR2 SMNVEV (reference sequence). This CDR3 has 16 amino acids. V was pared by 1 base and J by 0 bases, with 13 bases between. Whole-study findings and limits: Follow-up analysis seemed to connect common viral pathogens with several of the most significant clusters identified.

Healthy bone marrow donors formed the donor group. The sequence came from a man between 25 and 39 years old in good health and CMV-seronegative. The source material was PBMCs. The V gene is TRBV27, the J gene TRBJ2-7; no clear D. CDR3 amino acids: CASSLWPPPTSYEQYF. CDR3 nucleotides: TGTGCCAGCAGTTTATGGCCACCACCAACCTCCTACGAGCAGTACTTC.